The 5 T cell receptor beta chains below all came from one sample that was sequenced in a study of cytomegalovirus exposure and HLA in healthy donors. PCR amplification relied on 60 Vbeta primers (plus 13 Jbeta primers). Clones were sequenced by immunoSEQ multiplex PCR, and TCRdb holds only the in-frame ones, with some missing. The table shows about 110,000 clones, with around 67% occurring only once. Sequencing used PBMCs. These receptors were collected from a woman aged 40 to 50 in good health and CMV-seropositive.

The gene calls are TRBV5-1 and TRBJ1-2; 7 bases line up with TRBD1. CDR1 is SGHRS and CDR2 is YFSETQ in the germline V gene. The CDR3 totals 15 residues. J gave up 2 bases and V 4 bases, and 8 bases lay outside the gene matches. The CDR3 loop is CASSASGTANYGYTF. The DNA of the CDR3 is TGCGCCAGCAGCGCATCCGGGACAGCAAACTATGGCTACACCTTC.

The chain links TRBV6-5 to TRBJ2-6, with D uncertain. The CDR3 sequence is 14 residues long. Looked up from germline, CDR1 is MNHEY and CDR2 is SVGAGI. Trimming shortened V by 0 bases and J by 4 bases, and 4 bases separated the two germline ends. The CDR3 here is CASSYSSGANVLTF. The CDR3 DNA follows: TGTGCCAGCAGTTACTCTTCGGGGGCCAACGTCCTGACTTTC.

In DNA, the CDR3 is TGTGCCAGTAGTATGGGGGACAGGGTAAACACTGAAGCTTTCTTT. It specifies CASSMGDRVNTEAFF. The rearrangement uses TRBV19 and TRBJ1-1; the match to TRBD1 covers 9 bases. The V and J ends lost 3 bases and 2 bases, in that order; junction bases with no gene match: 4. The CDR3 runs to 15 residues. Germline loops: CDR1 LNHDA, CDR2 SQIVND (reference sequence).

The gene calls are TRBV4-1 and TRBJ1-1; D gene unclear. Trimming took 0 bases from V and 6 from J, leaving 11 bases between them. Germline values: CDR1 MGHRA, CDR2 YSYEKL. This CDR3 is built from 14 residues. Written as DNA, the CDR3 is TGCGCCAGCAGCCAAGAATCGGGATTGGCTGAAGCTTTCTTT. Translated: CASSQESGLAEAFF.

V is TRBV5-5 and J is TRBJ2-3; 9 bases align to TRBD1. This CDR3 is built from 13 residues. Germline loops: CDR1 SGHKS, CDR2 YYEKEE (reference sequence). V dropped 4 bases and J dropped 7; count of bases not matched to a gene: 4. In DNA, the CDR3 is TGTGCCAGCAGCGAGGGACAGGGCAATACGCAGTATTTT. Protein: CASSEGQGNTQYF.